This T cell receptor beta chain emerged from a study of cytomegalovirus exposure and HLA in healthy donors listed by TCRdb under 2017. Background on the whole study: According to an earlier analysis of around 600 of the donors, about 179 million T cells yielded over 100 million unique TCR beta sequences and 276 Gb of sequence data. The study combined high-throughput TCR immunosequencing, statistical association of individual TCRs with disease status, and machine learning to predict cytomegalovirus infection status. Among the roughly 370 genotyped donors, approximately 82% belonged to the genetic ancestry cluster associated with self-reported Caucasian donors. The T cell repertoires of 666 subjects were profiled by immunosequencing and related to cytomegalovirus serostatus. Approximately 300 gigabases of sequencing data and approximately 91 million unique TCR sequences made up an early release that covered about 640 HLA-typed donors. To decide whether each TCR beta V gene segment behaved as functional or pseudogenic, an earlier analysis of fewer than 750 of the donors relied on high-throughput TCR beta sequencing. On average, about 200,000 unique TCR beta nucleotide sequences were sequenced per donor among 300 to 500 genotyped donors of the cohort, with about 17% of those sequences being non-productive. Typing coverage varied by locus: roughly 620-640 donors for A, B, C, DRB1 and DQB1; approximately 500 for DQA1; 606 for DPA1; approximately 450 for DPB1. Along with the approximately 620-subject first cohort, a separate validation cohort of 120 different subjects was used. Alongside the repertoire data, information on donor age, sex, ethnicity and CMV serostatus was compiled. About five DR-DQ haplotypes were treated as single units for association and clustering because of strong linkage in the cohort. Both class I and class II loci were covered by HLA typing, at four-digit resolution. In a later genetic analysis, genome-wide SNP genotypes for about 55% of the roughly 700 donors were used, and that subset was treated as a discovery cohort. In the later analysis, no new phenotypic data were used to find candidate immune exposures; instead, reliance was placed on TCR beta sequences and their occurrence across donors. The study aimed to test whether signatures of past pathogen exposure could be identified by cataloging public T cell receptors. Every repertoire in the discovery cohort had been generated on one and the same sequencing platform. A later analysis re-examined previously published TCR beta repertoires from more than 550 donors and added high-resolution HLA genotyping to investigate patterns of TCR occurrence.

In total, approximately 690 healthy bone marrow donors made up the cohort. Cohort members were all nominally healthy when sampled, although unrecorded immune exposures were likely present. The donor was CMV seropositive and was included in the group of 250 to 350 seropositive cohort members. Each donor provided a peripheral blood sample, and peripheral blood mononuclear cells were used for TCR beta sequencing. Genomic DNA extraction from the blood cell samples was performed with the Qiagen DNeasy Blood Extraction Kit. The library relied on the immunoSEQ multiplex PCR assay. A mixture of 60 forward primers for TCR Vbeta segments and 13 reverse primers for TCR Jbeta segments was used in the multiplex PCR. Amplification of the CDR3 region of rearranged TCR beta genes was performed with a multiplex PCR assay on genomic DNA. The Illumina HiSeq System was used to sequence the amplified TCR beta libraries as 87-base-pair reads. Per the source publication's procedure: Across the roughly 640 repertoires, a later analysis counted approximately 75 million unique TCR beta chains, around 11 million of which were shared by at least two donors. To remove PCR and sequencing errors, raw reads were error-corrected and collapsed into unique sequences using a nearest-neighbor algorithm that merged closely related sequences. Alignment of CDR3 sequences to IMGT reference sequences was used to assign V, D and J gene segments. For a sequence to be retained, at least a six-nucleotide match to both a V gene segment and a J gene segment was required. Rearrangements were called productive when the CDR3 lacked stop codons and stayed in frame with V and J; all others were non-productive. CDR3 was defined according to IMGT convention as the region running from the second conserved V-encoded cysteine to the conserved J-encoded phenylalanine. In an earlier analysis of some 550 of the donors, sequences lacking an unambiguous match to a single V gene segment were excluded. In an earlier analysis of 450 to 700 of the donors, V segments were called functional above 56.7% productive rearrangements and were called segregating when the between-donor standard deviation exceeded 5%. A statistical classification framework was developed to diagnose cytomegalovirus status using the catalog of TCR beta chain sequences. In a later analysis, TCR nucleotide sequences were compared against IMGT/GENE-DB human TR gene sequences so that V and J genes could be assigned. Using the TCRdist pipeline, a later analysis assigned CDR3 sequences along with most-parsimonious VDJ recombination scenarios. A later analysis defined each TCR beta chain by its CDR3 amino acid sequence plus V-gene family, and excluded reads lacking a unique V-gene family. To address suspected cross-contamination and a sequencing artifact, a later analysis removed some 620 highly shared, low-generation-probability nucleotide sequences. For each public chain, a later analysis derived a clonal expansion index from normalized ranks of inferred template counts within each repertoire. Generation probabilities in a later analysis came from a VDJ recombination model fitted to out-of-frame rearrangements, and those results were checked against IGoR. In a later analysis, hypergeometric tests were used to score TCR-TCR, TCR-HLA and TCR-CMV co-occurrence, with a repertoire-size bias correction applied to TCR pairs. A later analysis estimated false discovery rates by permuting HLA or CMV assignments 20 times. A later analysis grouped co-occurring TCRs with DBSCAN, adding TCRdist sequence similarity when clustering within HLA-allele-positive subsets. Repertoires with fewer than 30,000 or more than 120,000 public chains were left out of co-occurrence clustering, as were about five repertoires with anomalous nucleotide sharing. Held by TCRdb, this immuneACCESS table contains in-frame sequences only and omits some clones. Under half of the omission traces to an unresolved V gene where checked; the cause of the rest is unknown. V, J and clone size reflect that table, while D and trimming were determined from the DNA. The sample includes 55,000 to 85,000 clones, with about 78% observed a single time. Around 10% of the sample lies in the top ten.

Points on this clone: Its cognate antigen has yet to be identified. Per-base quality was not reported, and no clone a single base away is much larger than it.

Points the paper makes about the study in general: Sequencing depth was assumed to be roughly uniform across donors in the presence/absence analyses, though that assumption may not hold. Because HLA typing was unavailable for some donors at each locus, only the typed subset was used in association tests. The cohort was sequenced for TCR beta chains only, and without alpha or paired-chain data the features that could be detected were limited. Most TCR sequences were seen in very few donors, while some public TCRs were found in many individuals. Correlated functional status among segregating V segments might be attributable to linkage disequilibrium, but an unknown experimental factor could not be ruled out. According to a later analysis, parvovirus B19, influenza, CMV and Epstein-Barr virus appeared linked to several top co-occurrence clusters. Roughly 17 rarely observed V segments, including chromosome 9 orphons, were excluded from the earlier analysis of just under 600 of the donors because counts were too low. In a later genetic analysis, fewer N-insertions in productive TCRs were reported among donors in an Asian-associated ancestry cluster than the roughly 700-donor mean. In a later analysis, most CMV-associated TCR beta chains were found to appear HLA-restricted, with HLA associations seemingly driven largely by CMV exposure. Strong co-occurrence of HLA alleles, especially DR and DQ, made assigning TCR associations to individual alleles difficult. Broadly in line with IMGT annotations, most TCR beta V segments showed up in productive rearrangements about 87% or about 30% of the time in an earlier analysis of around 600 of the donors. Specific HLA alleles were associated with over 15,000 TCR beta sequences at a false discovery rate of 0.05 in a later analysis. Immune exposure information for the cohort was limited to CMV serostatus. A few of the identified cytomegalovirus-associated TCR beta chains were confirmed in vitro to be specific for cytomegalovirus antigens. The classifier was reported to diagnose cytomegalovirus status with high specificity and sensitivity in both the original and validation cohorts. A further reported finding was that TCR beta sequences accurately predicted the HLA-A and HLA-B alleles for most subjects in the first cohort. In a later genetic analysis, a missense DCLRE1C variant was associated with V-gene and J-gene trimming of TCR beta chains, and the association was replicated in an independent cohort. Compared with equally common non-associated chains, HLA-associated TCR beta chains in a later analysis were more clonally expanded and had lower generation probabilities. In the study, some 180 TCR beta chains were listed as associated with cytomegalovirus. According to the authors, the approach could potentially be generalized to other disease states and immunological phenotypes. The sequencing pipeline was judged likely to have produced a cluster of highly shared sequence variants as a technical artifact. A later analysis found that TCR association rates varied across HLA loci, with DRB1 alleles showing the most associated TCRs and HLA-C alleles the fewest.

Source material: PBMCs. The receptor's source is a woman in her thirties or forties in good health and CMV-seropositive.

CDR3 loop: CASSLGGQGTYEQYF. The nucleotide sequence is TGCGCCAGCAGCTTGGGCGGACAGGGCACCTACGAGCAGTACTTC. The chain is assembled from TRBV5-1 and TRBJ2-7; 8 bases in the middle match TRBD1. Spanning cysteine to phenylalanine, the CDR3 consists of 15 amino acids. The read is trimmed to its CDR3 DNA, 45 bases read in frame from base 1. According to the germline V gene, CDR1 reads SGHRS and CDR2 reads YFSETQ. V loses 0 bases at its end and J loses 2 bases; junction bases beyond the gene matches: 4.